This is a list of T cell receptor beta chains from one sample in a study of OX40 agonist ivuxolimab in advanced cancers. Sequenced by immunoSEQ multiplex PCR; TCRdb stores in-frame clones only, minus some. Among about 58,000 clones listed, 70% to 90% were seen once. The source material was CD4+ or CD8+ T cells sorted from blood, sampled in a trial of the OX40 agonist ivuxolimab. These receptors came from an adult with an advanced solid tumor such as melanoma, head and neck, liver or kidney cancer. CDR3s include the opening cysteine and the closing phenylalanine or tryptophan. Fields, in order: clone size, D gene, V gene, J gene, CDR3 protein, CDR3 DNA. The D gene is left open where the match is weak. Clone size is shown for a subset of rows, as once, few, many or a class of expanded clone.

clone size: once
D gene: .
V gene: TRBV7-2
J gene: TRBJ1-1
CDR3 protein: CASSLGVRTEAFF
CDR3 DNA: TGTGCCAGCAGCTTAGGGGTTAGGACTGAAGCTTTCTTT

clone size: .
D gene: .
V gene: TRBV19
J gene: TRBJ1-3
CDR3 protein: CASSADSGNTIYF
CDR3 DNA: TGTGCCAGTAGTGCAGACTCTGGAAACACCATATATTTT

clone size: .
D gene: .
V gene: TRBV5-1
J gene: TRBJ1-6
CDR3 protein: CASSFDRLNSPLHF
CDR3 DNA: TGCGCCAGCAGCTTTGACAGGCTCAATTCACCCCTCCACTTT

clone size: .
D gene: .
V gene: TRBV14
J gene: TRBJ2-5
CDR3 protein: CASSQYGEETQYF
CDR3 DNA: TGTGCCAGCAGCCAGTATGGAGAAGAGACCCAGTACTTC

clone size: few
D gene: .
V gene: TRBV30
J gene: TRBJ1-5
CDR3 protein: CAWSGGGNQPQHF
CDR3 DNA: TGTGCCTGGAGTGGGGGAGGCAATCAGCCCCAGCATTTT

clone size: .
D gene: TRBD1
V gene: TRBV15
J gene: TRBJ2-3
CDR3 protein: CATSRDREADTQYF
CDR3 DNA: TGTGCCACCAGCCGAGACAGGGAAGCAGATACGCAGTATTTT

clone size: .
D gene: TRBD1
V gene: TRBV10-3
J gene: TRBJ1-1
CDR3 protein: CAIRRTGDFTEAFF
CDR3 DNA: TGTGCCATCAGGCGGACAGGGGATTTCACTGAAGCTTTCTTT

clone size: once
D gene: .
V gene: TRBV6-1
J gene: TRBJ2-3
CDR3 protein: CASSVYGTSSTDTQYF
CDR3 DNA: TGTGCCAGCAGTGTTTATGGCACCTCTAGCACAGATACGCAGTATTTT

clone size: .
D gene: .
V gene: TRBV2
J gene: TRBJ1-5
CDR3 protein: CASAPGAGQPQHF
CDR3 DNA: TGTGCCTCGGCACCGGGAGCCGGTCAGCCCCAGCATTTT

clone size: .
D gene: TRBD1
V gene: TRBV5-6
J gene: TRBJ2-5
CDR3 protein: CASSLGNRGQTQYF
CDR3 DNA: TGTGCCAGCAGCTTAGGAAACAGGGGACAGACCCAGTACTTC

clone size: .
D gene: TRBD2
V gene: TRBV7-9
J gene: TRBJ2-7
CDR3 protein: CASNHGRGGNSEQYF
CDR3 DNA: TGTGCCAGCAACCACGGGAGGGGCGGAAACTCCGAGCAGTACTTC

clone size: .
D gene: TRBD1
V gene: TRBV7-9
J gene: TRBJ1-3
CDR3 protein: CASSLFVGQGNTIYF
CDR3 DNA: TGTGCCAGCAGCTTGTTTGTGGGACAGGGAAACACCATATATTTT

clone size: .
D gene: .
V gene: TRBV19
J gene: TRBJ2-2
CDR3 protein: CASKWQDTGELFF
CDR3 DNA: TGTGCCAGTAAGTGGCAGGACACCGGGGAGCTGTTTTTT

clone size: .
D gene: TRBD2
V gene: TRBV6-4
J gene: TRBJ2-1
CDR3 protein: CASSPGTSWSGEQFF
CDR3 DNA: TGTGCCAGCAGTCCCGGGACTAGCTGGTCGGGTGAGCAGTTCTTC

clone size: .
D gene: .
V gene: TRBV2
J gene: TRBJ1-6
CDR3 protein: CASNPAQANSPLHF
CDR3 DNA: TGTGCCAGCAACCCCGCCCAGGCGAATTCACCCCTCCACTTT

clone size: once
D gene: .
V gene: TRBV7-3
J gene: TRBJ2-5
CDR3 protein: CASGELAAQTQYF
CDR3 DNA: TGTGCCAGCGGTGAACTAGCAGCACAGACCCAGTACTTC

clone size: .
D gene: .
V gene: TRBV10-3
J gene: TRBJ1-1
CDR3 protein: CAIREMNTEAFF
CDR3 DNA: TGTGCCATCAGAGAAATGAACACTGAAGCTTTCTTT

clone size: .
D gene: TRBD1
V gene: TRBV5-1
J gene: TRBJ2-3
CDR3 protein: CASSLTGQAAQYF
CDR3 DNA: TGCGCCAGCAGCTTGACCGGACAGGCGGCGCAGTATTTT

clone size: .
D gene: TRBD1
V gene: TRBV5-8
J gene: TRBJ2-1
CDR3 protein: CASSSYLGKTGGSEQFF
CDR3 DNA: TGTGCCAGCAGCTCCTATTTGGGTAAAACAGGGGGCAGCGAGCAGTTCTTC

clone size: once
D gene: TRBD1
V gene: TRBV29-1
J gene: TRBJ1-2
CDR3 protein: CSVENRGPPYGYTF
CDR3 DNA: TGCAGCGTTGAAAACAGGGGGCCACCCTATGGCTACACCTTC

clone size: .
D gene: TRBD2
V gene: TRBV7-2
J gene: TRBJ2-2
CDR3 protein: CASSGRLAGLSGELFF
CDR3 DNA: TGTGCCAGCAGCGGAAGACTAGCGGGTTTGTCCGGGGAGCTGTTTTTT

clone size: .
D gene: TRBD1
V gene: TRBV7-8
J gene: TRBJ1-5
CDR3 protein: CASSSDRTGIKHF
CDR3 DNA: TGTGCCAGCAGCTCAGATCGGACAGGGATAAAACATTTT

clone size: .
D gene: .
V gene: TRBV18
J gene: TRBJ1-5
CDR3 protein: CASSPISVSNQPQHF
CDR3 DNA: TGTGCCAGCTCACCAATCTCGGTTAGCAATCAGCCCCAGCATTTT

clone size: .
D gene: TRBD1
V gene: TRBV7-9
J gene: TRBJ1-2
CDR3 protein: CASSLGGTDNYGYTF
CDR3 DNA: TGTGCCAGCAGCTTAGGTGGGACAGATAACTATGGCTACACCTTC

clone size: .
D gene: TRBD2
V gene: TRBV5-1
J gene: TRBJ2-2
CDR3 protein: CASKRILAGASSGELFF
CDR3 DNA: TGCGCCAGCAAACGAATATTAGCGGGGGCGAGCTCCGGGGAGCTGTTTTTT

clone size: .
D gene: .
V gene: TRBV5-1
J gene: TRBJ1-1
CDR3 protein: CASSLPGVGMGTEAFF
CDR3 DNA: TGCGCCAGCAGCTTGCCGGGGGTGGGGATGGGAACTGAAGCTTTCTTT

clone size: .
D gene: .
V gene: TRBV14
J gene: TRBJ1-1
CDR3 protein: CASSQILGGSGEAFF
CDR3 DNA: TGTGCCAGCAGCCAAATCCTTGGAGGTTCCGGTGAAGCTTTCTTT

clone size: .
D gene: TRBD1
V gene: TRBV7-2
J gene: TRBJ1-5
CDR3 protein: CASSLGQGRKQPQHF
CDR3 DNA: TGTGCCAGCAGCCTGGGACAGGGGAGGAAACAGCCCCAGCATTTT

clone size: few
D gene: TRBD1
V gene: TRBV10-1
J gene: TRBJ1-5
CDR3 protein: CASYGQAASNQPQHF
CDR3 DNA: TGCGCCAGCTACGGACAGGCAGCGAGCAATCAGCCCCAGCATTTT